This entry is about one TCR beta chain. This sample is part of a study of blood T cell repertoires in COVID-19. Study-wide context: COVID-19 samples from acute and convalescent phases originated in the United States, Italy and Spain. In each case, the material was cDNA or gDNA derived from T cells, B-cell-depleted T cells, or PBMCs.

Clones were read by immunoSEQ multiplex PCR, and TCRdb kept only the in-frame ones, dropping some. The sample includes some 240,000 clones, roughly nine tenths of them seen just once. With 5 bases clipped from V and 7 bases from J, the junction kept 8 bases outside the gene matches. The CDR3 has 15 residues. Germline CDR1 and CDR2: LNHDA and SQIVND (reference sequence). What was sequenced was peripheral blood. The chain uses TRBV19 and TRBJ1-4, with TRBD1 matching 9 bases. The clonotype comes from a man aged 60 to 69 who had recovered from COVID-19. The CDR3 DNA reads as TGTGCCAGTAGTTTTCGGACAGGGGAGGTTGAAAAACTGTTTTTT. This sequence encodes CASSFRTGEVEKLFF.